This is a list of T cell receptor beta chains from one sample in a study of regulatory T cells in long-lasting Graves disease. TCRdb reanalysed the multiplex PCR reads using MiXCR and keeps one entry per CDR3 protein. The sample yields 400,000 to 500,000 distinct CDR3 sequences, 20% to 25% seen once. The sample here was peripheral blood mononuclear cells (PBMCs), taken when the disease was refractory, from a patient treated with antithyroid drugs. These receptors all stem from a female donor with Graves disease. Both conserved end residues are part of each CDR3. D genes are given only for firm matches. Not every row has a clone size; where given, it reads once, few, many or a size class.

CDR3aa	CDR3nt	d_gene	abundance	v_gene	j_gene	len
CASSYLPGQSYGYTF	TGTGCCAGCAGTTACTTACCGGGACAGAGTTATGGCTACACCTTC	TRBD1	few	TRBV6-9	TRBJ1-2	15
CASSPGQALSTEAFF	TGTGCCAGCTCACCGGGACAGGCCCTGAGCACTGAAGCTTTCTTT	TRBD1	few	TRBV18	TRBJ1-1	15
CASSLNRGTDQPQHF	TGTGCCAGCAGTTTAAATAGGGGCACAGATCAGCCCCAGCATTTT	-	few	TRBV12-3/TRBV12-4	TRBJ1-5	15
CASSVARSGPNTEAFF	TGTGCCAGCAGCGTAGCTCGGTCGGGGCCGAACACTGAAGCTTTCTTT	-	-	TRBV9	TRBJ1-1	16
CASSRGVLTF	TGTGCCAGCAGCCGCGGGGTCCTGACTTTC	-	-	TRBV7-6	TRBJ2-6	10
CASSLSPPGPDYEQYF	TGTGCCAGCAGTTTATCTCCCCCGGGACCCGACTACGAGCAGTACTTC	-	many	TRBV27	TRBJ2-7	16
CASSYSSARPGRGGYTF	TGTGCCAGCAGTTACTCAAGTGCGAGACCGGGTCGTGGTGGCTACACCTTC	-	few	TRBV6-6	TRBJ1-2	17
CASTVTERNYGYTF	TGTGCCAGCACAGTAACAGAACGAAACTATGGCTACACCTTC	-	few	TRBV6-2/TRBV6-3	TRBJ1-2	14
CASSPFITLNTEAFF	TGTGCCAGCAGTCCCTTTATAACCTTGAACACTGAAGCTTTCTTT	-	many	TRBV27	TRBJ1-1	15
CSVVKGSRQYF	TGCAGCGTTGTAAAAGGCAGCCGGCAGTACTTC	-	-	TRBV29-1	TRBJ2-7	11
CASSLALGGKKNIQYF	TGTGCCAGCAGCTTAGCCTTAGGGGGGAAAAAAAACATTCAGTACTTC	-	-	TRBV7-2	TRBJ2-4	16
CASSFSGGSYNSPLHF	TGTGCCAGCAGTTTCTCAGGGGGCTCCTATAATTCACCCCTCCACTTT	TRBD1	few	TRBV6-5	TRBJ1-6	16
CASSYGREGEQYF	TGTGCCAGCAGTTACGGCAGGGAGGGCGAGCAGTACTTC	TRBD2	many	TRBV6-2/TRBV6-3	TRBJ2-7	13
CASSLSGTASNQPQHF	TGTGCCAGCAGCTTGTCCGGGACGGCTAGCAATCAGCCCCAGCATTTT	-	-	TRBV7-9	TRBJ1-5	16
CASSLFGGRYEQYF	TGTGCCAGCAGTTTATTCGGGGGCCGATACGAGCAGTACTTC	-	many	TRBV28	TRBJ2-7	14
CASSSRIQETQYF	TGTGCCAGCAGCTCTAGGATCCAAGAGACCCAGTACTTC	-	-	TRBV7-6	TRBJ2-5	13
CASSLGQVGVEQFF	TGTGCCAGCAGTTTAGGACAGGTTGGTGTGGAGCAGTTCTTC	TRBD1	few	TRBV28	TRBJ2-1	14
CASRPPSLVYGYTF	TGTGCCAGCAGACCACCTTCTCTGGTCTATGGCTACACCTTC	-	many	TRBV7-8	TRBJ1-2	14
CASKPGDIYTGELFF	TGTGCCAGCAAACCCGGGGACATCTACACCGGGGAGCTGTTTTTT	-	many	TRBV6-1	TRBJ2-2	15
CASSDRRTYQETQYF	TGTGCCAGCAGCGACCGGAGAACATACCAAGAGACCCAGTACTTC	-	-	TRBV13	TRBJ2-5	15
CASSFSGSTQYNEQFF	TGTGCCAGCAGCTTTAGCGGGAGTACTCAATACAATGAGCAGTTCTTC	TRBD2	-	TRBV7-9	TRBJ2-1	16
CASGAPTGELFF	TGTGCCAGCGGCGCGCCCACCGGGGAGCTGTTTTTT	-	many	TRBV12-3/TRBV12-4	TRBJ2-2	12
CASSPQGIDGYTF	TGTGCCAGCAGCCCCCAGGGGATTGATGGCTACACCTTC	-	few	TRBV7-2	TRBJ1-2	13
CSASPTGSRLGYTF	TGCAGTGCTAGTCCGACAGGTAGTCGGCTTGGCTACACCTTC	-	many	TRBV20-1	TRBJ1-2	14
CASSFLADSNQPQHF	TGTGCCAGCAGCTTCCTGGCAGATAGCAATCAGCCCCAGCATTTT	-	many	TRBV7-2	TRBJ1-5	15
CASGLSRVGAFF	TGTGCTAGTGGTTTGTCCAGGGTAGGAGCTTTCTTT	-	many	TRBV12-5	TRBJ1-1	12
CAISDDRGHQPQHF	TGTGCCATCAGTGATGACAGGGGCCATCAGCCCCAGCATTTT	TRBD1	few	TRBV10-3	TRBJ1-5	14
CASSLTTGYVLTF	TGTGCCAGCAGTTTGACCACGGGGTACGTCCTGACTTTC	-	many	TRBV6-5	TRBJ2-6	13
CASSTRGGGQRAPLHF	TGTGCCAGCAGTACCCGGGGAGGGGGCCAGAGGGCACCCCTCCACTTT	TRBD1	few	TRBV27	TRBJ1-6	16
CATGREQANYGYTF	TGTGCCACGGGGCGGGAGCAGGCTAACTATGGCTACACCTTC	-	many	TRBV10-3	TRBJ1-2	14
CASSGTESQPQHF	TGTGCCAGCAGTGGGACTGAGTCTCAGCCCCAGCATTTT	-	many	TRBV25-1	TRBJ1-5	13
CASQRWGNTEAFF	TGTGCCAGCCAAAGGTGGGGGAACACTGAAGCTTTCTTT	-	-	TRBV19	TRBJ1-1	13
CASSPIPGTDIATNEKLFF	TGTGCCAGCTCACCTATTCCCGGGACAGACATTGCAACTAATGAAAAACTGTTTTTT	TRBD1	-	TRBV18	TRBJ1-4	19
CSASSQYREMNAYEQYF	TGCAGTGCTAGTTCCCAATACAGGGAAATGAACGCCTACGAGCAGTACTTC	-	few	TRBV20-1	TRBJ2-7	17
CASSLQGADEQYF	TGTGCCAGCAGTTTACAGGGGGCGGACGAGCAGTACTTC	TRBD1	many	TRBV28	TRBJ2-7	13
CASSDMWNTEAFF	TGTGCCAGCAGTGACATGTGGAACACTGAAGCTTTCTTT	-	many	TRBV6-1	TRBJ1-1	13
CASSQAGTDRKLFF	TGTGCCAGCAGCCAAGCAGGAACAGACAGGAAACTGTTTTTT	-	few	TRBV14	TRBJ1-4	14
CASSPTRANTEAFF	TGTGCCAGCAGCCCCACAAGGGCGAACACTGAAGCTTTCTTT	-	-	TRBV7-2	TRBJ1-1	14
CASSLARTSSAEQFF	TGTGCCAGCAGCTTAGCGCGGACTAGCTCCGCTGAGCAGTTCTTC	TRBD2	-	TRBV11-2	TRBJ2-1	15
CASSERLARRVYF	TGTGCCAGCAGTGAAAGACTAGCGAGAAGGGTGTACTTC	TRBD2	many	TRBV28	TRBJ2-7	13
CSTDRDRGLQETQYF	TGCAGTACAGACCGGGACAGGGGCCTTCAAGAGACCCAGTACTTC	TRBD1	-	TRBV20-1	TRBJ2-5	15